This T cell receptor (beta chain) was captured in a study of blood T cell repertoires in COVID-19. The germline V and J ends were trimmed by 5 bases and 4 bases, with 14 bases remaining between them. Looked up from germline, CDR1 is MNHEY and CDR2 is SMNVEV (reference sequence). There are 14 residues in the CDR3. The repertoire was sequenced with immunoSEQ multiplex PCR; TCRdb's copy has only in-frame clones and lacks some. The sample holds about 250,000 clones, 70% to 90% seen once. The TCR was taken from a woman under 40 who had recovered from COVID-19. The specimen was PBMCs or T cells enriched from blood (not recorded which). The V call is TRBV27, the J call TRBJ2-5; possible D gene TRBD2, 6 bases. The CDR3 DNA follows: TGTGCCAGCAGTCCCCGCGGGACCGGAGAGACCCAGTACTTC. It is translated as CASSPRGTGETQYF.